The 4 T cell receptor beta chains reported below all come from one sample, sequenced in a study of human T cells and chemical hapten exposure. Time point given: patch test 2, 6 weeks after DPC sensitization. The treatment is: therapeutic diphenylcyclopropenone sensitization with weekly scalp DPC. TCRdb itself ran the RACE reads through MiXCR, one entry per CDR3 protein. The sample has approximately 69,000 distinct CDR3 sequences; approximately 10% are singletons. This material consisted of whole blood, taken in connection with sensitization to the hapten diphenylcyclopropenone (DPC). The receptors derive from a woman aged 50 to 65 with alopecia areata. Some clones in this sample may be carry-over from other donors' samples.

This clonotype turned up a few times. The V and J genes are TRBV4-2 and TRBJ2-7, with D uncertain. Trimming removed 1 base from V and 2 bases from J, with 9 bases in between. Looked up from germline, CDR1 is LGHNA and CDR2 is YNFKEQ. This CDR3 region has 14 residues. CDR3 in amino acids: CASSQGASTYEQYF. CDR3 in DNA: TGTGCCAGCAGCCAAGGGGCCAGCACCTACGAGCAGTACTTC.

In this sample, this clonotype turned up many times. The CDR3 DNA reads TGCAGTGCTAGGGGCAGGGGGTACTATGGCTACACCTTC. Protein: CSARGRGYYGYTF. The rearrangement uses TRBV20-1 and TRBJ1-2; the match to TRBD1 covers 7 bases. The junction had 4 bases not matched to a gene; V was cut back by 3 bases and J by 3 bases. The V gene's germline CDR1 is DFQATT and CDR2 SNEGSKA (reference sequence). The CDR3 extends over 13 amino acids.

This clonotype was seen ten or more times. This rearrangement joins TRBV7-8 to TRBJ2-1; 9 positions match TRBD1. The J segment lost 2 bases and the V segment lost 6 bases, leaving 5 bases of the junction unmatched. Per germline, CDR1 SGHVS and CDR2 FQNEAQ. The CDR3 has 15 residues. In nucleotides, the CDR3 is TGTGCCAGCAGTGTGGACAGGGGAACCTACAATGAGCAGTTCTTC. It specifies CASSVDRGTYNEQFF.

This clonotype was observed at least ten times. The chain employs TRBV5-1 and TRBJ2-2, with a weak D call TRBD1 (6 bases). The CDR3 runs to 21 residues. Trimming removed 0 bases at V and 2 bases at J, with 26 bases between. Germline values: CDR1 SGHRS, CDR2 YFSETQ. The CDR3 DNA reads TGCGCCAGCAGCTTGGAGTTGGGGGCCAGGGGTCCCCTTCTAAACACCGGGGAGCTGTTTTTT. Protein: CASSLELGARGPLLNTGELFF.